Each of the 14 T cell receptor beta chains below was sequenced from the same sample in a study of immune heterogeneity within non-small cell lung tumors. A first 10-cycle multiplex round used 32 V-gene and 13 J-gene primers on TCR beta CDR3. MiXCR was run by TCRdb on the multiplex PCR reads, yielding one entry per CDR3 protein. The table records around 6,000 distinct CDR3 sequences, 20% to 25% of them present only once. As template, the study used bulk tumor genomic DNA at roughly 600 ng per sample. Multiple biopsies spaced far apart were taken from each primary tumor during surgery. The cohort was untreated, with newly diagnosed non-small cell lung cancer undergoing curative surgery. Material: lung tumor tissue. These receptors originate from a man between 70 and 80 years old with non-small cell lung cancer.

By sample fraction, this clonotype is medium-sized (0.01 to 0.1%). This chain connects TRBV6-1 to TRBJ1-5; D might be TRBD1 (5 bases). V lost 6 bases to trimming and J lost 3 bases, with 27 bases between them. The CDR3 extends over 19 amino acids. Germline CDR1 and CDR2: MNHNS and SASEGT. The CDR3 DNA reads TGTGCCAGCAGAGCACCCCATCAGGGCACCGCTTACCTCAATCAGCCCCAGCATTTT. Protein: CASRAPHQGTAYLNQPQHF.

This clonotype showed up just a few times. The chain employs TRBV20-1 and TRBJ2-7; tentatively, D is TRBD1 (6 bases). Trimming removed 4 bases from V and 2 bases from J, with 12 bases in between. Germline V gene data show CDR1 as DFQATT and CDR2 as SNEGSKA (reference sequence). The CDR3 has 13 residues. The CDR3 sequence is CSATTGSAYEQYF. CDR3 coding DNA: TGCAGTGCTACGACAGGTAGTGCCTACGAGCAGTACTTC.

This clonotype qualifies as medium-sized. The chain combines TRBV30 with TRBJ1-5; no firm D call. The germline V gene has CDR1 GTSNPN and CDR2 SVGIG (reference sequence). The V end lost 1 base, the J end lost 6 bases, and 10 bases lay between the germline ends. CDR3 size: 13 residues. The CDR3 here is CAWSEAWGQPQHF. The CDR3 region has the DNA TGTGCCTGGAGTGAAGCGTGGGGTCAGCCCCAGCATTTT. Full variable domain (outside the CDR3, taken from reference TRBV30 and TRBJ1-5): SQTIHQWPATLVQPVGSPLSLECTVEGTSNPNLYWYRQAAGRGLQLLFYSVGIGQISSEVPQNLSASRPQDRQFILSSKKLLLSDSGFYLCAWSEAWGQPQHFGDGTRLSIL.

For the CDR3, the DNA is TGTGCCAGCAGTTACGCGACTAGCGGGGGGATCGGTGTGACCCAGTACTTC. Translated, it gives CASSYATSGGIGVTQYF. The V and J genes are TRBV6-9 and TRBJ2-5; TRBD2 matches at 13 bases. The germline V gene encodes CDR1 MNHGY and CDR2 SVAAGI. J was trimmed by 7 bases and V by 3 bases; bases with no gene match: 11. CDR3 length: 17 amino acids.

Comments on this clonotype: The conserved closing phenylalanine or tryptophan is absent in this CDR3, likely reflecting a read error. The limits of the CDR3 on the DNA are not certain, so only TCRdb's listed CDR3 is given. The chain has TRBV27 and TRBJ2-3; no DNA check was done on the table's D call, TRBD1. The CDR3 contains 15 residues when both ends are counted. Per germline, CDR1 MNHEY and CDR2 SMNVEV (reference sequence). Here the CDR3 reads CASSQQGTYEQYFGP.

V is TRBV27 and J is TRBJ2-5, with D possibly being TRBD2 (7 bases). Between the trimmed V and J ends, which lost 0 bases and 4 bases, there was a span of 12 bases. Per the germline V gene, CDR1 is MNHEY and CDR2 is SMNVEV (reference sequence). The CDR3 loop spans 15 amino acids. CDR3 in amino acids: CASSLSGGPGETQYF. DNA for the CDR3: TGTGCCAGCAGTTTATCGGGGGGGCCGGGAGAGACCCAGTACTTC.

Worth noting for this clonotype: A much larger clone sits a single nucleotide away, making a read error possible. The gene calls are TRBV19 and TRBJ2-5; the match to TRBD1 covers 9 bases. The CDR3 contains 16 residues. Germline lookup yields CDR1 LNHDA and CDR2 SQIVND (reference sequence). The CDR3, as DNA: TGTGCCAGTAGTACAGCCAACAGGGGGCGCGGTGAGACCCGGTACTTC. This codes for CASSTANRGRGETRYF. The whole variable domain, remainder taken from reference TRBV19 and TRBJ2-5, is DGGITQSPKYLFRKEGQNVTLSCEQNLNHDAMYWYRQDPGQGLRLIYYSQIVNDFQKGDIAEGYSVSREKKESFPLTVTSAQKNPTAFYLCASSTANRGRGETRYFGPGTRLLVL.

This clonotype has more than one count but fewer than ten. The chain combines TRBV19 with TRBJ2-5; no reliable D call. The length of the CDR3 is 12 residues. Germline V gene lookup returns CDR1 LNHDA and CDR2 SQIVND (reference sequence). V was trimmed by 8 bases and J by 2 bases, leaving 9 bases between them. The chain's CDR3 is CASGRPQETQYF. The CDR3 coding sequence is TGTGCCAGTGGCCGGCCACAAGAGACCCAGTACTTC.

By sample share, this clonotype is medium-sized (0.01 to 0.1%). This chain connects TRBV27 to TRBJ2-7; 7 positions match TRBD1. The J segment lost 3 bases and the V segment lost 2 bases, leaving 1 base of the junction unmatched. The CDR3 covers 13 residues. Per the germline V gene, CDR1 is MNHEY and CDR2 is SMNVEV (reference sequence). In DNA form, the CDR3 reads TGTGCCAGCAGTTTAGGGACAGACTACGAGCAGTACTTC. Translated, it gives CASSLGTDYEQYF.

This clonotype is labeled as medium-sized. The rearrangement joins TRBV18 to TRBJ2-1; D remains unclear. Per the germline V gene, CDR1 is KGHSH and CDR2 is LQKENI. Trimming took 0 bases from V and 10 from J, leaving 10 bases between them. CDR3 size: 13 residues. The CDR3 nucleotides read TGTGCCAGCTCACCACCGTCGGCCAGGGAGCAGTTCTTC. It encodes CASSPPSAREQFF.

There are a few counts of this clonotype. The rearrangement uses TRBV3-1 and TRBJ2-5; D call uncertain. The CDR3 is 14 amino acids. CDR1 LGHDT and CDR2 YNNKEL come from the germline V gene (reference sequence). Trimming cost V 1 base and J 3 bases, with 9 bases left between them. The CDR3 DNA reads as TGTGCCAGCAGCCAAGCTGCCAAAGAAGAGACCCAGTACTTC. It translates to CASSQAAKEETQYF.

V is TRBV7-2 and J is TRBJ2-2; possibly TRBD1 or TRBD2 for D (5 bases each). The CDR3 contains 15 residues. V was cut by 5 bases and J by 7 bases, with 17 bases left in between. Germline loops: CDR1 SGHTA, CDR2 FQGNSA. CDR3 loop: CASSPQGPGGGELFF. DNA of the CDR3: TGTGCCAGCAGCCCGCAGGGTCCTGGGGGCGGGGAGCTGTTTTTT.

By proportion, this clonotype is medium-sized. The CDR3 DNA sequence: TGTGCCAGCAGTCCGCGACTAGGCTCCTACAATGAGCAGTTCTTC. As protein: CASSPRLGSYNEQFF. The chain joins TRBV12-3 or TRBV12-4 to TRBJ2-1; the D gene is possibly TRBD2 (6 bases). CDR3 size: 15 residues. The V end lost 5 bases, the J end lost 0 bases, and 11 bases lay between the germline ends.

By share, this clonotype ranks as medium-sized. The rearrangement links TRBV24-1 to TRBJ2-1; D might be TRBD1 (6 bases). CDR3 length equals 16 residues. Germline CDR1 and CDR2: KGHDR and SFDVKD. V was pared by 3 bases and J by 6 bases, with 17 bases between. CDR3 bases: TGTGCCACCAGTGATCTCCCGAGGCGAGGGGGCAATGAGCAGTTCTTC. Its protein product is CATSDLPRRGGNEQFF.